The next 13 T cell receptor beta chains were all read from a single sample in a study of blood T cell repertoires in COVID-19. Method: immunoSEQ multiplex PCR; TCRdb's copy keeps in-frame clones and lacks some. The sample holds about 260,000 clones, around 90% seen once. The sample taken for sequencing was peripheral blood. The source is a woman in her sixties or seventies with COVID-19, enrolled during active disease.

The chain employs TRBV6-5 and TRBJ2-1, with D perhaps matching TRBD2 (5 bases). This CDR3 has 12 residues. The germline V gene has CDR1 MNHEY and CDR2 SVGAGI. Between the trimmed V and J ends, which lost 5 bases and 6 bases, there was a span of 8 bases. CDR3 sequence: CASSRTLNEQFF. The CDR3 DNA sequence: TGTGCCAGCAGTCGGACTCTCAATGAGCAGTTCTTC.

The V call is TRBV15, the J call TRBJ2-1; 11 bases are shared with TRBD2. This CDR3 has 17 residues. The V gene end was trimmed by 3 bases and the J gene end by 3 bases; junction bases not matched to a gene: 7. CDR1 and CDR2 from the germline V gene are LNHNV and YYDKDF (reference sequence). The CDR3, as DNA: TGTGCCACCAGCAGGGGCTTTAGCGGGAGGGACTACAATGAGCAGTTCTTC. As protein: CATSRGFSGRDYNEQFF.

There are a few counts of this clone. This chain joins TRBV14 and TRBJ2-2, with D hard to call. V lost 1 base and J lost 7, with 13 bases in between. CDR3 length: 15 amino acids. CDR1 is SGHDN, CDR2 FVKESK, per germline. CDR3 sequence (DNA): TGTGCCAGCAGCCAAGTGTGGCAGGCCGGCGGGGAGCTGTTTTTT. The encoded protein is CASSQVWQAGGELFF.

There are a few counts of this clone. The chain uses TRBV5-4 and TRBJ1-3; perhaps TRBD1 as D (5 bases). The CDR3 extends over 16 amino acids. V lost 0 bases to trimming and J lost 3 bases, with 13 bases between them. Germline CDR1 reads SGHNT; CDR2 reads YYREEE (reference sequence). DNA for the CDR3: TGTGCCAGCAGCTTGGGAGGCAGGGCGATTGGAAACACCATATATTTT. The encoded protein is CASSLGGRAIGNTIYF.

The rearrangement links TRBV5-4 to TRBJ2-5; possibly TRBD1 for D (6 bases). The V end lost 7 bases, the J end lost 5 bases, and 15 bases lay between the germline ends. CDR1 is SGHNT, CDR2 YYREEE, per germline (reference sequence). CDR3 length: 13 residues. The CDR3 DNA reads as TGTGCCAGCGCTCCCCAGGGGCGGGAGACCCAGTACTTC. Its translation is CASAPQGRETQYF.

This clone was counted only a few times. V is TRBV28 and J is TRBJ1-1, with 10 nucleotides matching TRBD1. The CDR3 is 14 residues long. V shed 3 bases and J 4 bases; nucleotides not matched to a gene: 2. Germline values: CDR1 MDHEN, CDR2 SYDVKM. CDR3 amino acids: CASSFGDRGTEAFF. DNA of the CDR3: TGTGCCAGCAGTTTTGGGGACAGGGGCACTGAAGCTTTCTTT. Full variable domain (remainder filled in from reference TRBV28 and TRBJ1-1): DVKVTQSSRYLVKRTGEKVFLECVQDMDHENMFWYRQDPGLGLRLIYFSYDVKMKEKGDIPEGYSVSREKKERFSLILESASTNQTSMYLCASSFGDRGTEAFFGQGTRLTVV.

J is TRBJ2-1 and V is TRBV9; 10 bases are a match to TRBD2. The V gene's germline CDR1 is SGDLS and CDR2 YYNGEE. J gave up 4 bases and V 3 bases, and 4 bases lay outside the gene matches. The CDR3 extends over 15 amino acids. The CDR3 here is CASSAGLAEYNEQFF. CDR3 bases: TGTGCCAGCAGCGCCGGACTAGCGGAGTACAATGAGCAGTTCTTC.

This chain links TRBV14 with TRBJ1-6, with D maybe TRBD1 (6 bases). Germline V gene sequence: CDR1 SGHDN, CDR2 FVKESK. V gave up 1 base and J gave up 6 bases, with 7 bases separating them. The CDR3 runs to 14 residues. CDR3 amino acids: CASSQGRGNSPLHF. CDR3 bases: TGTGCCAGCAGCCAAGGCAGGGGTAATTCACCCCTCCACTTT.

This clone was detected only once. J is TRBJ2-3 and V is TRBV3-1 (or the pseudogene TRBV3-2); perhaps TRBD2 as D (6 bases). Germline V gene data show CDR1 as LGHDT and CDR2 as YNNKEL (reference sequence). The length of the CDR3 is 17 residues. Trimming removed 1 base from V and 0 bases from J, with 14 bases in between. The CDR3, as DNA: TGTGCCAGCAGCCAAGGGTCCGGTAGCGGAAGCACAGATACGCAGTATTTT. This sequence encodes CASSQGSGSGSTDTQYF.

CDR3 in DNA: TGTGCCAGCAGCAATTGGGACGGACTAAAATGGGCCAATGAGCAGTTCTTC. Encoded protein: CASSNWDGLKWANEQFF. The gene calls are TRBV21-1 and TRBJ2-1; the D call of TRBD2 is as the table states it, not checked on the DNA. TRBV21-1 is a pseudogene locus. The CDR3 consists of 17 residues.

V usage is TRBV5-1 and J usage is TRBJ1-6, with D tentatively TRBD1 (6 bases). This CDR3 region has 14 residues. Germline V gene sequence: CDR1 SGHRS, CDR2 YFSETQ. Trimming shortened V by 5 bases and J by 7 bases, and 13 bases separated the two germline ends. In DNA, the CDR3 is TGCGCCAGCAGGACTACAGGGATCAATTCACCCCTCCACTTT. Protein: CASRTTGINSPLHF.

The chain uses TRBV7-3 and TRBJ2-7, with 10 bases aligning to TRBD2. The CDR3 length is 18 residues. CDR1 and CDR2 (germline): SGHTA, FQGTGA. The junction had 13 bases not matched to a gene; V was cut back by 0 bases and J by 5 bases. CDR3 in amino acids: CASSLTPALAGVSDEQYF. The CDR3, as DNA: TGTGCCAGCAGCTTAACCCCCGCCCTAGCGGGAGTTAGCGACGAGCAGTACTTC.

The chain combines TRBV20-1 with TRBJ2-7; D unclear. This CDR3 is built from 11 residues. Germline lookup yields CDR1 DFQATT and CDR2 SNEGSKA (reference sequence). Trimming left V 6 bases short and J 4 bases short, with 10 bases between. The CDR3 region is CSASPRYEQYF. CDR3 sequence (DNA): TGCAGTGCCTCCCCCCGTTACGAGCAGTACTTC.